The TCR beta chain under discussion was sequenced for a study of Tregs in tolerant kidney transplant recipients. The study's findings and limits: Changing PCR primers prevented nucleotide comparison between some patients' samples. The most relevant donor-specific Treg TCRbeta repertoire apparently came from expansion with activated donor B cells. Donor-specific Treg expansion exceeded global Treg expansion in tolerant patients, suggesting antigen drive.

Points on this clone: Its target is unknown.

Repertoires were generated with immunoSEQ multiplex PCR, while TCRdb's copy carries only in-frame clones and drops some. This table holds about 77,000 clones, more than 95% found once. The sequencing used CD4+ T cells from blood, collected before the transplant. This TCR came from a human donor who received a combined kidney and bone marrow transplant.

The CDR3 loop reads CASSRGFNTEAFF. The CDR3 nucleotides are TGTGCCAGCTCCCGGGGGTTTAACACTGAAGCTTTCTTT. The V and J genes are TRBV7-2 and TRBJ1-1, with D tentatively TRBD1 (5 bases). Germline lookup yields CDR1 SGHTA and CDR2 FQGNSA. The CDR3 runs 13 residues. Trimming removed 8 bases at V and 2 bases at J, with 12 bases between.